These 10 T cell receptor beta chains share one sample of origin, sequenced in a study of yellow fever vaccine responses in identical twins. TCRdb used MiXCR to reprocess the RT-PCR reads, holding one entry per CDR3 protein. The sample lists nearly 2,500 distinct CDR3 sequences; roughly 80% were seen once. The material sequenced was T cells from blood (PBMCs), unsorted or a sorted subset (not recorded which), taken before or after yellow fever vaccination (not recorded which). Receptors were obtained from a woman aged 18-30 years who received the yellow fever vaccine.

The gene calls are TRBV6-5 and TRBJ1-1; no definite D call. The CDR3 consists of 15 residues. Trimming left V 2 bases short and J 1 base short, with 11 bases between. Germline V gene sequence: CDR1 MNHEY, CDR2 SVGAGI. The DNA for the CDR3 is TGTGCCAGCAGTTACGACCTCCGGCAGAACACTGAAGCTTTCTTT. Translating it yields CASSYDLRQNTEAFF.

The CDR3 region is CASRDSYNQPQHF. As DNA, the CDR3 is TGTGCCAGCCGGGACAGCTACAATCAGCCCCAGCATTTT. The chain links TRBV19 to TRBJ1-5; 7 nucleotides agree with TRBD1. The V gene's germline CDR1 is LNHDA and CDR2 SQIVND (reference sequence). The J segment lost 3 bases and the V segment lost 9 bases, leaving 5 bases of the junction unmatched. This CDR3 comprises 13 residues.

This rearrangement joins TRBV15 to TRBJ2-1; D may be TRBD1 (5 bases). CDR1 is LNHNV, CDR2 YYDKDF, per germline (reference sequence). The V end lost 5 bases, the J end lost 4 bases, and 12 bases lay between the germline ends. The CDR3 covers 14 residues. The CDR3 is CATSGAEPYNEQFF. The DNA for the CDR3 is TGTGCCACCAGCGGGGCAGAGCCATACAATGAGCAGTTCTTC.

The gene calls are TRBV11-1 and TRBJ2-2; D might be TRBD2 (7 bases). The CDR3 is 15 residues long. CDR1 and CDR2 from the germline V gene are SGHAT and FQDESV (reference sequence). V lost 5 bases to trimming and J lost 2 bases, with 12 bases between them. The CDR3 loop reads CASSGGGPNTGELFF. DNA of the CDR3: TGTGCCAGCAGCGGGGGGGGGCCTAACACCGGGGAGCTGTTTTTT.

The genes are TRBV28 and TRBJ2-2; D is undetermined. V was trimmed by 0 bases and J by 7 bases, leaving 12 bases between them. The CDR3 spans 15 residues. CDR1 and CDR2 from the germline V gene are MDHEN and SYDVKM. The CDR3 DNA follows: TGTGCCAGCAGTTTATGGGCCCAACCTGTCGGGGAGCTGTTTTTT. It is translated as CASSLWAQPVGELFF. Combining the CDR3 with reference TRBV28 and TRBJ2-2 gives the whole variable domain DVKVTQSSRYLVKRTGEKVFLECVQDMDHENMFWYRQDPGLGLRLIYFSYDVKMKEKGDIPEGYSVSREKKERFSLILESASTNQTSMYLCASSLWAQPVGELFFGEGSRLTVL.

This chain connects TRBV2 to TRBJ2-5; maybe TRBD1 (5 bases). The ends were cut back, 4 bases at V and 0 bases at J, with 9 bases in the middle. The CDR3 loop spans 14 amino acids. CDR1 SNHLY and CDR2 FYNNEI come from the germline V gene. The CDR3 reads CASSAARDQETQYF. The CDR3 nucleotides are TGTGCCAGCAGTGCGGCCAGGGACCAAGAGACCCAGTACTTC. Using reference TRBV2 and TRBJ2-5 for the parts outside the CDR3, the full variable domain is EPEVTQTPSHQVTQMGQEVILRCVPISNHLYFYWYRQILGQKVEFLVSFYNNEISEKSEIFDDQFSVERPDGSNFTLKIRSTKLEDSAMYFCASSAARDQETQYFGPGTRLLVL.

The rearrangement joins TRBV20-1 to TRBJ2-1; TRBD1 aligns across 9 bases. Trimming cost V 5 bases and J 7 bases; bases outside gene matches: 9. The CDR3 is 14 amino acids. Germline CDR1 DFQATT, CDR2 SNEGSKA (reference sequence). For the CDR3, the DNA is TGCAGTGCTTTTTCAGGGACAGGGTGGAATGAGCAGTTCTTC. It specifies CSAFSGTGWNEQFF.

J is TRBJ1-2 and V is TRBV6-1, with a possible D match to TRBD1 (5 bases). CDR1 MNHNS and CDR2 SASEGT come from the germline V gene. Trimming pared 6 bases from V and 8 bases from J, leaving 25 bases between. There are 16 residues in the CDR3. CDR3 amino acids: CASSRSTPDVSGGYTF. As DNA, the CDR3 is TGTGCCAGCAGCCGATCAACTCCGGACGTCTCAGGGGGCTACACCTTC.

The J gene is TRBJ2-7, the V gene TRBV2; D call uncertain. The CDR3 covers 13 residues. V was clipped by 7 bases and J by 0 bases, with 10 bases between them. Per germline, CDR1 SNHLY and CDR2 FYNNEI. The CDR3 loop reads CASTPADSYEQYF. CDR3 in DNA: TGTGCCAGCACCCCGGCAGACTCCTACGAGCAGTACTTC.

The CDR3 region is CAIRGSGDSAEAFF. For the CDR3, the DNA is TGTGCCATCAGGGGCTCAGGGGATAGCGCTGAAGCTTTCTTT. The chain uses TRBV10-3 and TRBJ1-1; tentatively, D is TRBD1 (6 bases). The germline gives CDR1 ENHRY, CDR2 SYGVKD. This CDR3 spans 14 amino acids. Trimming took off 6 bases at V and 6 bases at J, with 17 bases between the two ends.